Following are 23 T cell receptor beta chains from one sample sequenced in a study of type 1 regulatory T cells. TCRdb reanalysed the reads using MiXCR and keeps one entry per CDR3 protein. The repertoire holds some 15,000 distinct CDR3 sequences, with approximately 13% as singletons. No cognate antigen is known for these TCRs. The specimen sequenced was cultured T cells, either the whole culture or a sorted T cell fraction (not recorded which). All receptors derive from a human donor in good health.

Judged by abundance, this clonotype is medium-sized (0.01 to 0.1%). CDR3 DNA: TGTGCCAGCAGCTTAATGACTAGCGGGAGTTTAAAGTTCTTC. Translation: CASSLMTSGSLKFF. The gene calls are TRBV7-3 and TRBJ2-1; 12 bases fit TRBD2. This CDR3 contains 14 residues. V dropped 1 base and J dropped 14; count of bases not matched to a gene: 6. CDR1 is SGHTA and CDR2 is FQGTGA in the germline V gene.

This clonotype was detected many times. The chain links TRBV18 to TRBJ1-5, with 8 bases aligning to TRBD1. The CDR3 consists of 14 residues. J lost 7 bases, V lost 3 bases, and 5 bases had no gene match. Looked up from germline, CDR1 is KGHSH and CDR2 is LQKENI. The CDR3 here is CASSPDREAQPQHF. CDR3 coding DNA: TGTGCCAGCTCACCGGACAGGGAGGCACAGCCCCAGCATTTT.

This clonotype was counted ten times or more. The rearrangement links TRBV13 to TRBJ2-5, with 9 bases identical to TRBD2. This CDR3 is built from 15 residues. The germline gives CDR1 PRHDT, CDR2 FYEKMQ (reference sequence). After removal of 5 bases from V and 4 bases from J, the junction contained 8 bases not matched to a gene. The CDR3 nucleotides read TGTGCCAGCAGCCTACGACTAGCGGTGGGAGAGACCCAGTACTTC. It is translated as CASSLRLAVGETQYF. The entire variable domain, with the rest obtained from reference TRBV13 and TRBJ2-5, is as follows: AAGVIQSPRHLIKEKRETATLKCYPIPRHDTVYWYQQGPGQDPQFLISFYEKMQSDKGSIPDRFSAQQFSDYHSELNMSSLELGDSALYFCASSLRLAVGETQYFGPGTRLLVL.

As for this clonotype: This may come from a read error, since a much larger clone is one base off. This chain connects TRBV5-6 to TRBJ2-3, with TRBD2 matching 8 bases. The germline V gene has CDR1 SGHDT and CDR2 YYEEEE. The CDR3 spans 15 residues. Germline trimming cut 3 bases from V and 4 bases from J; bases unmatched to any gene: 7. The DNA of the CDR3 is TGTGCCAGCAGCTCGTCAGCGGGAGTCTCAGATACGCAGTATTTT. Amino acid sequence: CASSSSAGVSDTQYF.

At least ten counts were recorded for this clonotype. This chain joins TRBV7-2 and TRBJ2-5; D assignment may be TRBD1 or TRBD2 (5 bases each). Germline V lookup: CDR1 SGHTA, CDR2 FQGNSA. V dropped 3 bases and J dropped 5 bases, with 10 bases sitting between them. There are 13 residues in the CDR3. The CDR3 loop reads CASSFKGTETQYF. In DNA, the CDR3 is TGTGCCAGCAGCTTTAAAGGGACGGAGACCCAGTACTTC.

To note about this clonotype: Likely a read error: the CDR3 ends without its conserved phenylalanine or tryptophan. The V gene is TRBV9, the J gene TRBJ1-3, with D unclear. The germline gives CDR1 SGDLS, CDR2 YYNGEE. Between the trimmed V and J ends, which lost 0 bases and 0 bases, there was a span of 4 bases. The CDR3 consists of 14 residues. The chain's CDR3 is CASSVDYSGNTIYS. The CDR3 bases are TGTGCCAGCAGCGTAGACTACTCTGGAAACACCATATATTCT.

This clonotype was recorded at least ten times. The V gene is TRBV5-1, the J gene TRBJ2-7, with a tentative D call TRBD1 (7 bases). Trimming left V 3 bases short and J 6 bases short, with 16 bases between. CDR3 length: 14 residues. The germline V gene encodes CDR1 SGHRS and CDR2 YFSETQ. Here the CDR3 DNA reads TGCGCCAGCAGCTGGGCCCAGGGGGGTGGCGAGCAGTACTTC. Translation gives CASSWAQGGGEQYF.

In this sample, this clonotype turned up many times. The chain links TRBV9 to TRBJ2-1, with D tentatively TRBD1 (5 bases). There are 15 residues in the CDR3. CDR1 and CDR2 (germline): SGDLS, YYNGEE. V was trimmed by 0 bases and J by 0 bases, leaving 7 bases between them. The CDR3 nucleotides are TGTGCCAGCAGCGTAGAGGGGAACTCCTACAATGAGCAGTTCTTC. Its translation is CASSVEGNSYNEQFF.

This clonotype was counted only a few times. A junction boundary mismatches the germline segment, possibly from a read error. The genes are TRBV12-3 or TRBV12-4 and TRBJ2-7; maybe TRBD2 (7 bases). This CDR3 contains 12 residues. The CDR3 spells CASSWGAGERYF. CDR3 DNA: TGTGCCAGCAGTTGGGGGGCGGGAGAGCGGTACTTC.

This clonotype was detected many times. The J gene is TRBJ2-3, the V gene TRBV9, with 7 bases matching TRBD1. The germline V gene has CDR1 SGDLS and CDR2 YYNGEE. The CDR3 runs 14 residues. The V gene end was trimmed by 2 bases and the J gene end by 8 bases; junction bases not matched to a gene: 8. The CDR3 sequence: CASSVNRGEGTQYF. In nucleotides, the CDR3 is TGTGCCAGCAGCGTCAACAGGGGAGAGGGTACGCAGTATTTT.

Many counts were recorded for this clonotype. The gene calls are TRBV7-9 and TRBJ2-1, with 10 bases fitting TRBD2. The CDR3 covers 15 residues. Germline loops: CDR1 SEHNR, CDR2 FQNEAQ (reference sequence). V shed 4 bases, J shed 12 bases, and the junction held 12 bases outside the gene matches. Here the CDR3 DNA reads TGTGCCAGCAGCTCGGAAGCGGGAGGGGGCTTATGGCAGTTCTTC. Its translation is CASSSEAGGGLWQFF.

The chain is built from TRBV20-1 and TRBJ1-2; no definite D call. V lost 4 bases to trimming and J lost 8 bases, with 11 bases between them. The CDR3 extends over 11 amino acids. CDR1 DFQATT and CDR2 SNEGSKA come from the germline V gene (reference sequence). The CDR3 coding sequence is TGCAGTGCTAAACCCTTTGAAGGCTACACCTTC. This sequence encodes CSAKPFEGYTF.

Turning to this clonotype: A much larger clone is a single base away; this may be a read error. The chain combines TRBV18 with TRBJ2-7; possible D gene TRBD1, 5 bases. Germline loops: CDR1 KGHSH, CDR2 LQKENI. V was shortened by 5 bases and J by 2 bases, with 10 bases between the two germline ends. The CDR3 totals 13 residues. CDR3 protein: CASSSQVAYEQYF. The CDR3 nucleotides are TGTGCCAGCTCATCACAGGTTGCCTACGAGCAGTACTTC.

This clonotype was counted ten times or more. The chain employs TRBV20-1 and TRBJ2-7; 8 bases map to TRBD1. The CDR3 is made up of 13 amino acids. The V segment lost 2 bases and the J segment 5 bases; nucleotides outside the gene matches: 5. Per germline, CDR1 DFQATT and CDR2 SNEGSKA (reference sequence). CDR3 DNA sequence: TGCAGTGCTAGAAACAGGGGGATCAACGAGCAGTACTTC. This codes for CSARNRGINEQYF.

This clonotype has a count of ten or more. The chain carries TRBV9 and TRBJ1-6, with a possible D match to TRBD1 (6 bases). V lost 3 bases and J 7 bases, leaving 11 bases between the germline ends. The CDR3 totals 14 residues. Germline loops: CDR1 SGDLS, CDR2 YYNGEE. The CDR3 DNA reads TGTGCCAGCAGCGAAGGGGGTCAGAATTCACCCCTCCACTTT. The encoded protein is CASSEGGQNSPLHF.

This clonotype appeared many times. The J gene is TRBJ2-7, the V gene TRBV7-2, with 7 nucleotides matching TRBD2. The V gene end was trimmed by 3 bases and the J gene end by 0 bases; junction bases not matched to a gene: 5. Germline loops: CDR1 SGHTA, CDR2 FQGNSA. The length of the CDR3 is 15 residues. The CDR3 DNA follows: TGTGCCAGCAGCTTTCTAGCGGCAATCTCCTACGAGCAGTACTTC. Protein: CASSFLAAISYEQYF.

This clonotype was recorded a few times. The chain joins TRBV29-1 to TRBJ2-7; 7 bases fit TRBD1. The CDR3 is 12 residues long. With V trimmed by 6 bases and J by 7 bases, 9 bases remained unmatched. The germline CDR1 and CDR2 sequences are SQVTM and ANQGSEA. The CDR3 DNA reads TGCAGCGTGGGGACAGTTACGGGTGAGCAGTACTTC. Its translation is CSVGTVTGEQYF.

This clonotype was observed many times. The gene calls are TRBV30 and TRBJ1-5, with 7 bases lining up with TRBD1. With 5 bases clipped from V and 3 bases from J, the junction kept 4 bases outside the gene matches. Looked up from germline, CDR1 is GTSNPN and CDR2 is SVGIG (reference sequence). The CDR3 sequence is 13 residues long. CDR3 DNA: TGTGCCTGGGCCGACAGGGTCAATCAGCCCCAGCATTTT. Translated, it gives CAWADRVNQPQHF.

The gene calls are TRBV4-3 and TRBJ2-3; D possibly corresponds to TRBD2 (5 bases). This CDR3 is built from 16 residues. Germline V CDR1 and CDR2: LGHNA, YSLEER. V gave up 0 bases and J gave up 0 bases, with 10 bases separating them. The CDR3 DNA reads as TGCGCCAGCAGCCAAGAACTGGACTCTAGCACAGATACGCAGTATTTT. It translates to CASSQELDSSTDTQYF.

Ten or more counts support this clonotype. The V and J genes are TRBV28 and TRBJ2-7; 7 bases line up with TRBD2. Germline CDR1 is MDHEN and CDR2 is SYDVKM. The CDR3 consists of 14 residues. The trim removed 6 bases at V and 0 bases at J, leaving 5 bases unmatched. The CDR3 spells CASRVAGSSYEQYF. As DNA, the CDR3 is TGTGCCAGCAGGGTAGCGGGTAGCTCCTACGAGCAGTACTTC.

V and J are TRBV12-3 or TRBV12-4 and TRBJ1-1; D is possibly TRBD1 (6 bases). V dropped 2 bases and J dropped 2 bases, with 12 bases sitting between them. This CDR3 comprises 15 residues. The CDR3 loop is CASSLRGGYNTEAFF. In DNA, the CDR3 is TGTGCCAGCAGTTTAAGAGGGGGATATAACACTGAAGCTTTCTTT.

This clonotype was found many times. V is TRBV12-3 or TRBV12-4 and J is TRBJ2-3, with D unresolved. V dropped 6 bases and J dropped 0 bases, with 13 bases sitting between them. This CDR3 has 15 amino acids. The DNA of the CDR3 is TGTGCCAGCAGCCATGTAGGGTCTAGCACAGATACGCAGTATTTT. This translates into CASSHVGSSTDTQYF.

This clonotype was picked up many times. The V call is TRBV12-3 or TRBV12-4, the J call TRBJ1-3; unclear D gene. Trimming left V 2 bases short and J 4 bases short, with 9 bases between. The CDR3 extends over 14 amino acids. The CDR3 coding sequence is TGTGCCAGCAGTTTATGGGGTCTGGGAAACACCATATATTTT. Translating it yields CASSLWGLGNTIYF.